The 20 T cell receptor beta chains below come from one sample, sequenced in a study of post-analysis software for immune sequencing data. Carried by the TCR beta cDNA libraries were unique molecular identifiers. TCRdb called the PCR reads again in MiXCR, with one record for every CDR3 protein. The sample carries 150,000 or so distinct CDR3 sequences, approximately 35% recorded once. The specimen comprised blood, sampled after autologous hematopoietic stem cell transplantation. All receptors derive from a girl under 18 with multiple sclerosis.

V gene TRBV27 combines with J gene TRBJ2-7, with 9 bases lining up with TRBD2. This CDR3 contains 13 residues. V lost 5 bases, J lost 7 bases, and 6 bases stayed unmatched. Germline V lookup: CDR1 MNHEY, CDR2 SMNVEV (reference sequence). The CDR3 here is CASSALAGNEQYV. The CDR3 nucleotides read TGTGCCAGCAGTGCCCTAGCGGGGAATGAGCAGTACGTC.

This clonotype was picked up many times. V usage is TRBV20-1 and J usage is TRBJ2-1; 8 bases fit TRBD2. Germline CDR1 and CDR2: DFQATT and SNEGSKA (reference sequence). V lost 6 bases, J lost 9 bases, and 16 bases stayed unmatched. The CDR3 sequence is 15 residues long. The CDR3 sequence: CSAASTSGTIGEQFF. CDR3 coding DNA: TGCAGTGCAGCTTCTACTAGCGGTACGATTGGTGAGCAGTTCTTC.

On this clonotype: This may be a read error, as it is one base from a much larger clone. The genes are TRBV11-1 and TRBJ2-5; D gene ambiguous. The CDR3 is made up of 13 amino acids. From germline, CDR1 is SGHAT and CDR2 FQDESV (reference sequence). DNA of the CDR3: TGTGCCAGCGGCTTCCCGGGCGGAGAGACCCAGTACTTC. Amino acid sequence: CASGFPGGETQYF. Combining the CDR3 with reference TRBV11-1 and TRBJ2-5 gives the whole variable domain EAEVAQSPRYKITEKSQAVAFWCDPISGHATLYWYRQILGQGPELLVQFQDESVVDDSQLPKDRFSAERLKGVDSTLKIQPAELGDSAMYLCASGFPGGETQYFGPGTRLLVL.

The CDR3 here is CASSKPGTSTNTGELFF. CDR3 DNA sequence: TGTGCCAGCAGCAAGCCAGGGACGAGTACAAACACCGGGGAGCTGTTTTTT. This sequence joins TRBV21-1 and TRBJ2-2; TRBD2, the table's D call, was not compared with the DNA. TRBV21-1 is tagged as a pseudogene. This CDR3 region has 17 residues.

At least ten counts were recorded for this clonotype. The genes are TRBV28 and TRBJ2-3; 10 positions match TRBD2. The CDR3 runs 15 residues. Germline trimming cut 6 bases from V and 6 bases from J; bases unmatched to any gene: 9. Per germline, CDR1 MDHEN and CDR2 SYDVKM. In nucleotides, the CDR3 is TGTGCCAGCAGACCCCTAGCGGGAGAGGAGGATACGCAGTATTTT. It is translated as CASRPLAGEEDTQYF.

The chain couples TRBV4-2 to TRBJ1-5; 7 bases are shared with TRBD1. In germline, CDR1 is LGHNA, CDR2 YNFKEQ. After removal of 3 bases from V and 0 bases from J, the junction contained 17 bases not matched to a gene. This CDR3 comprises 20 residues. The CDR3 is CASSQFPPGQIKYSNQPQHF. The DNA for the CDR3 is TGTGCCAGCAGCCAGTTCCCTCCGGGACAGATCAAGTATAGCAATCAGCCCCAGCATTTT.

In its sample, this clonotype was seen many times. The chain links TRBV7-2 to TRBJ2-3; D not resolved. V was pared by 0 bases and J by 4 bases, with 8 bases between. CDR1 is SGHTA and CDR2 is FQGNSA in the germline V gene. The CDR3 spans 14 residues. The chain's CDR3 is CASSLAGKSDTQYF. In DNA, the CDR3 is TGTGCCAGCAGCTTAGCGGGAAAATCAGATACGCAGTATTTT.

Concerning this clonotype itself: A clone one base away is much larger, so this may be a read error. The chain carries TRBV7-6 and TRBJ2-1, with no clear D. The better agreement between TRBJ2-7 and the DNA end casts doubt on the J call. Germline loops: CDR1 SGHVS, CDR2 FNYEAQ. The CDR3 consists of 15 residues. The DNA for the CDR3 is TGTGCCAGCAGCTTAGGTCCAAAGAACTACAATGAGCAGTACTTC. Translation: CASSLGPKNYNEQYF.

Note on this clonotype: This may be a read error: a much more frequent sequence differs by one nucleotide. The chain joins TRBV15 to TRBJ2-7, with unresolved D. TRBJ2-5 explains the end of the DNA better; the J call may be wrong. Germline V gives CDR1 LNHNV, CDR2 YYDKDF (reference sequence). The CDR3 extends over 14 amino acids. The CDR3 coding sequence is TGTGCCACCAGCAGAGAACCGCGCCAAGGGACCCAGTACTTC. Translation gives CATSREPRQGTQYF.

This clonotype was picked up a small number of times. The chain links TRBV7-9 to TRBJ2-4; D is uncertain. The DNA end is a closer match to TRBJ2-7, so the J assignment may be wrong. The CDR3 totals 14 residues. Looked up from germline, CDR1 is SEHNR and CDR2 is FQNEAQ (reference sequence). The CDR3 nucleotides read TGTGCCAGCAGCTTAGAACTTAGGGCAAACGAGCAGTACTTC. Its translation: CASSLELRANEQYF.

J is TRBJ1-1 and V is TRBV20-1, with unresolved D. Germline values: CDR1 DFQATT, CDR2 SNEGSKA (reference sequence). This CDR3 has 13 amino acids. V gave up 3 bases and J gave up 6 bases, with 14 bases separating them. CDR3 in amino acids: CSASQVGQAEAFF. CDR3 in DNA: TGCAGTGCTAGTCAGGTAGGGCAGGCTGAAGCTTTCTTT.

This clonotype has just a few counts. The chain joins TRBV24-1 to TRBJ2-4, with D hard to call. Deletions cut 2 bases from V and 10 bases from J, with 5 bases between. Germline V lookup: CDR1 KGHDR, CDR2 SFDVKD. The CDR3 sequence is 11 residues long. CDR3 DNA sequence: TGTGCCACCAGTGATTCGACTATTCAGTACTTC. Translated: CATSDSTIQYF.

In its sample, this clonotype was seen a few times. The chain is built from TRBV5-1 and TRBJ2-3; D uncertain. The CDR3 is made up of 18 amino acids. Germline lookup yields CDR1 SGHRS and CDR2 YFSETQ. With 0 bases removed from V and 0 bases from J, the gap between germline ends came to 17 bases. CDR3 sequence: CASSLDPGSHSSTDTQYF. The CDR3 DNA reads TGCGCCAGCAGCTTGGACCCAGGCTCGCATTCTAGCACAGATACGCAGTATTTT.

The chain couples TRBV18 to TRBJ2-7; D might be TRBD1 (6 bases). The CDR3 covers 15 residues. Germline values: CDR1 KGHSH, CDR2 LQKENI. Trimming took off 4 bases at V and 0 bases at J, with 13 bases between the two ends. This CDR3 reads CASSLRTASSYEQYF. As DNA, the CDR3 is TGTGCCAGCTCACTCAGGACAGCGAGCTCCTACGAGCAGTACTTC.

CDR3: CASSWDVRAGELFF. CDR3 DNA: TGTGCCAGCAGCTGGGACGTTAGGGCCGGGGAGCTGTTTTTT. The chain uses TRBV7-2 and TRBJ2-2; D possibly uses TRBD1 or TRBD2 (5 bases each). The germline V gene encodes CDR1 SGHTA and CDR2 FQGNSA. The ends were cut back, 4 bases at V and 6 bases at J, with 12 bases in the middle. This CDR3 region has 14 residues.

This clonotype was observed a few times. The chain employs TRBV10-3 and TRBJ2-5; 7 bases fit TRBD1. Germline lookup yields CDR1 ENHRY and CDR2 SYGVKD. The V gene end was trimmed by 0 bases and the J gene end by 4 bases; junction bases not matched to a gene: 5. This CDR3 spans 15 amino acids. The CDR3 region has the DNA TGTGCCATCAGTGAGTCGACAGGGAAGAGAGAGACCCAGTACTTC. As protein: CAISESTGKRETQYF.

V is TRBV7-9 and J is TRBJ2-6, with 7 bases identical to TRBD1. There are 17 residues in the CDR3. Germline CDR1 and CDR2: SEHNR and FQNEAQ (reference sequence). The junction had 7 bases not matched to a gene; V was cut back by 3 bases and J by 2 bases. This chain's CDR3 is CASSFGQVAPGANVLTF. In DNA, the CDR3 is TGTGCCAGCAGCTTTGGACAGGTGGCGCCTGGGGCCAACGTCCTGACTTTC.

Regarding this clonotype: With a much larger clone just one base away, this may be a read error. Because the CDR3 is missing its conserved closing phenylalanine or tryptophan, this is likely a read error. The V call is TRBV12-3 or TRBV12-4, the J call TRBJ2-3; D gene unclear. The V end lost 2 bases, the J end lost 4 bases, and 4 bases lay between the germline ends. The CDR3 consists of 12 residues. The DNA for the CDR3 is TGTGCCAGCAGTTTAAGTGCAGATACGCAGTATTCT. This gives the protein CASSLSADTQYS.

At least ten counts were recorded for this clonotype. This chain connects TRBV4-1 to TRBJ2-1, with D hard to call. The ends were cut back, 0 bases at V and 0 bases at J, with 12 bases in the middle. In germline, CDR1 is MGHRA, CDR2 YSYEKL. The CDR3 has 17 amino acids. CDR3 coding DNA: TGCGCCAGCAGCCAAGAACTCGGGCGTAGCTCCTACAATGAGCAGTTCTTC. Its protein is CASSQELGRSSYNEQFF.

In its sample, this clonotype was seen a few times. CDR3 sequence: CASSQDLGTQYF. The CDR3 DNA reads as TGTGCCAGCAGCCAAGATTTGGGTACCCAGTACTTC. The rearrangement joins TRBV14 to TRBJ2-5, with D unclear. This CDR3 has 12 amino acids. Germline lookup yields CDR1 SGHDN and CDR2 FVKESK. V lost 0 bases, J lost 8 bases, and 7 bases lay in between.